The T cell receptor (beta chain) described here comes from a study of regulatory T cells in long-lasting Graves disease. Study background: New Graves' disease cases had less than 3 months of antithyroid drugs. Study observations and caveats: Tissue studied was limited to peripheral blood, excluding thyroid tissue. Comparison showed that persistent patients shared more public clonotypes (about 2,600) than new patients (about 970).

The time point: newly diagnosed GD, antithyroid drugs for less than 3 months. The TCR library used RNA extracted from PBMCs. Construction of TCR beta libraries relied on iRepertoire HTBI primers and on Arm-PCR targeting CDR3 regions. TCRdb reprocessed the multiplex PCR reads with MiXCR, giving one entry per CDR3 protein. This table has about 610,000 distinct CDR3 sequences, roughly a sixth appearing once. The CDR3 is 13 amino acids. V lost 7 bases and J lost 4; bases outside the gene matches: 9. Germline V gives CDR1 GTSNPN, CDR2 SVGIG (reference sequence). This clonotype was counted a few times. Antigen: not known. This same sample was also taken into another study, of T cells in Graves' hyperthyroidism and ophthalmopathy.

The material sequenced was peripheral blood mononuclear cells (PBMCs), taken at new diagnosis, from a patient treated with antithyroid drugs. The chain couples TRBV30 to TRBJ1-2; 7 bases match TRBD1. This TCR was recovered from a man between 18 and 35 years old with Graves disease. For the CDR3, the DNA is TGTGCCTTAGGACAGGCCCTCCCCTATGGCTACACCTTC. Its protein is CALGQALPYGYTF.